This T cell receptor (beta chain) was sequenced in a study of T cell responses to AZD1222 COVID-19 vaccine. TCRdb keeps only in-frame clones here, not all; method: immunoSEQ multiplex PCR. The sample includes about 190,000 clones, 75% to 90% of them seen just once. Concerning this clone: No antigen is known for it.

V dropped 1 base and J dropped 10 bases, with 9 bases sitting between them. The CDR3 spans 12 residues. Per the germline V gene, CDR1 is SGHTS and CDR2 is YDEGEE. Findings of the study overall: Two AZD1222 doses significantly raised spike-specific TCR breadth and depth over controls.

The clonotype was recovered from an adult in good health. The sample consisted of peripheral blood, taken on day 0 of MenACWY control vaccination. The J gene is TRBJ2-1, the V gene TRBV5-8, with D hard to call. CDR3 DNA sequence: TGTGCCAGCAGCTTGTCCGGGTACGAGCAGTTCTTC. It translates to CASSLSGYEQFF.